The following is a T cell receptor beta chain sequence with its context. Its antigen is not identified. J lost 8 bases, V lost 4 bases, and 9 bases had no gene match. CDR1 and CDR2 (germline): SEHNR, FQNEAQ (reference sequence). This CDR3 has 14 residues. The entry originates in a study of PD-L1 blockade in urothelial cancer. Study summary: Blood analysis occurred 3 weeks (second dose) and 6 weeks after treatment start. Findings of the study overall: Survival was better when pretreatment blood TCR clonality fell below the median.

As to time point: peripheral blood 6 weeks after treatment start. Sequenced by immunoSEQ multiplex PCR; TCRdb stores in-frame clones only, minus some. The data hold roughly 100,000 clones, with 83% observed a single time. This chain uses TRBV7-9 with TRBJ1-2; 8 positions agree with TRBD1. This TCR was recovered from a man aged 65 to 79 with urothelial cancer. The specimen was PBMCs, collected around atezolizumab (anti-PD-L1) treatment. The CDR3 spells CASSYGGQGGGYTF. CDR3 nucleotides: TGTGCCAGCAGCTATGGCGGACAGGGTGGGGGCTACACCTTC.